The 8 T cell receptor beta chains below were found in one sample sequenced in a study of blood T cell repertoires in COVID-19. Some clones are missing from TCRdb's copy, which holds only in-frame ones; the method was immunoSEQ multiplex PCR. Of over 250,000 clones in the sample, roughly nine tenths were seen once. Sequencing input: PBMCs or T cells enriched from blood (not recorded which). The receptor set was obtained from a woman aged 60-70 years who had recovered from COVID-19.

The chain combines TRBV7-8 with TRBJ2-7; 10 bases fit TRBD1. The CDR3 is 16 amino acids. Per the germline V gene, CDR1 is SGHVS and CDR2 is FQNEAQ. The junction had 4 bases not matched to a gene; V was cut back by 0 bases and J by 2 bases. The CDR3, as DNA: TGTGCCAGCAGCTTAGCCGGGACAGGGGATACCTACGAGCAGTACTTC. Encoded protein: CASSLAGTGDTYEQYF.

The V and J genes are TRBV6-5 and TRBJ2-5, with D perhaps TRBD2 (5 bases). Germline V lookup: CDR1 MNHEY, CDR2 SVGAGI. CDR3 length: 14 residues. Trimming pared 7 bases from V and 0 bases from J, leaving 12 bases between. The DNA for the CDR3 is TGTGCCAGCATGGGAGCTCCGTACCAAGAGACCCAGTACTTC. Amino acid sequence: CASMGAPYQETQYF.

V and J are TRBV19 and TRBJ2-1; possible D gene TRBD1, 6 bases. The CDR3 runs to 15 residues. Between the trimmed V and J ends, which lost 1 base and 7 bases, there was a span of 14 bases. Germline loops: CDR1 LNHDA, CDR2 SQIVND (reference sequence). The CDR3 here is CASSIGTAGENEQFF. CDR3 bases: TGTGCCAGTAGTATAGGGACCGCAGGGGAAAATGAGCAGTTCTTC.

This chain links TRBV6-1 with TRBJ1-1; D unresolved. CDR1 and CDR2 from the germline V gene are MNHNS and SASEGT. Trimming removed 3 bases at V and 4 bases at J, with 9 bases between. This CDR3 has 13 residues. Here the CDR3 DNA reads TGTGCCAGCAGTGACGGGTATAGCACTGAAGCTTTCTTT. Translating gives CASSDGYSTEAFF.

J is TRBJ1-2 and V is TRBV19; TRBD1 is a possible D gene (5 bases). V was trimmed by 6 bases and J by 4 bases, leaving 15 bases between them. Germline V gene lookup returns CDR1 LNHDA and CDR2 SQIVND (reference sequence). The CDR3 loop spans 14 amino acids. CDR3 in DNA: TGTGCCAGTAGATCGACAGACAGACTCTATGGCTACACCTTC. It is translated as CASRSTDRLYGYTF.

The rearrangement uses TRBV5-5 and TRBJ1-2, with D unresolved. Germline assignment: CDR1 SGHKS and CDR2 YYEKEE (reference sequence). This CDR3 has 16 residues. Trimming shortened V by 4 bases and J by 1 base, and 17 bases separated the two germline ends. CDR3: CASSATASGVNYGYTF. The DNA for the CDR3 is TGTGCCAGCAGCGCCACCGCAAGCGGGGTTAACTATGGCTACACCTTC. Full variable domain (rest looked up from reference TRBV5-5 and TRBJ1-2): DAGVTQSPTHLIKTRGQQVTLRCSPISGHKSVSWYQQVLGQGPQFIFQYYEKEERGRGNFPDRFSARQFPNYSSELNVNALLLGDSALYLCASSATASGVNYGYTFGSGTRLTVV.

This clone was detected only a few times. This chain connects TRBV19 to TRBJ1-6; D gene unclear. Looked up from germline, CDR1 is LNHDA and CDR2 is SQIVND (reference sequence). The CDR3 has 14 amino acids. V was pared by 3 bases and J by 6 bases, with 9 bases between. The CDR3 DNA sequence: TGTGCCAGTAGTATGGAGGTACTTAATTCACCCCTCCACTTT. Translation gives CASSMEVLNSPLHF. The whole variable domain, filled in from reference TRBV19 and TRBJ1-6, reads DGGITQSPKYLFRKEGQNVTLSCEQNLNHDAMYWYRQDPGQGLRLIYYSQIVNDFQKGDIAEGYSVSREKKESFPLTVTSAQKNPTAFYLCASSMEVLNSPLHFGNGTRLTVT.

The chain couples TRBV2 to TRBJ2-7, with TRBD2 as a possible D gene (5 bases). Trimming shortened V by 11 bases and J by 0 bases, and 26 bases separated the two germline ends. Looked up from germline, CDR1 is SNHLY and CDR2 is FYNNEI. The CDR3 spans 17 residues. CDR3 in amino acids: CAVLGRLKVGSSYEQYF. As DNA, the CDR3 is TGTGCCGTTCTCGGACGGCTAAAGGTAGGGAGCTCCTACGAGCAGTACTTC.